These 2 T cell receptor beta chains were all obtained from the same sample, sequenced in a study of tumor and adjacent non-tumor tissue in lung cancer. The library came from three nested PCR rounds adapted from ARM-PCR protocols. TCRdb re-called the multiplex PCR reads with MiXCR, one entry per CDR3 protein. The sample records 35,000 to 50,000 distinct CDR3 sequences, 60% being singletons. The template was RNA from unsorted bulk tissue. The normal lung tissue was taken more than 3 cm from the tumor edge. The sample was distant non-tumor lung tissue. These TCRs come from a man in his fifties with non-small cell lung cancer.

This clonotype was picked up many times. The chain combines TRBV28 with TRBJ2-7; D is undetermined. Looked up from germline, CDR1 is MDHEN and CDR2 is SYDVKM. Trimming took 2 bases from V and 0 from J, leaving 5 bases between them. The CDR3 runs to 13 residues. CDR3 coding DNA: TGTGCCAGCAGTTTAAGGGCCTCCTACGAGCAGTACTTC. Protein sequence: CASSLRASYEQYF. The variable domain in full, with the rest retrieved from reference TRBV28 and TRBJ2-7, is DVKVTQSSRYLVKRTGEKVFLECVQDMDHENMFWYRQDPGLGLRLIYFSYDVKMKEKGDIPEGYSVSREKKERFSLILESASTNQTSMYLCASSLRASYEQYFGPGTRLTVT.

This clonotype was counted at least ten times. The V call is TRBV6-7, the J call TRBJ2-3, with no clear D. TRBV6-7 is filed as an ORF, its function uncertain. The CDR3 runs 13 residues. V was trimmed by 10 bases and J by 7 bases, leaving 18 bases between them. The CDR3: CATVTGDMNTQYF. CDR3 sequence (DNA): TGTGCCACCGTGACGGGTGACATGAATACGCAGTATTTT.